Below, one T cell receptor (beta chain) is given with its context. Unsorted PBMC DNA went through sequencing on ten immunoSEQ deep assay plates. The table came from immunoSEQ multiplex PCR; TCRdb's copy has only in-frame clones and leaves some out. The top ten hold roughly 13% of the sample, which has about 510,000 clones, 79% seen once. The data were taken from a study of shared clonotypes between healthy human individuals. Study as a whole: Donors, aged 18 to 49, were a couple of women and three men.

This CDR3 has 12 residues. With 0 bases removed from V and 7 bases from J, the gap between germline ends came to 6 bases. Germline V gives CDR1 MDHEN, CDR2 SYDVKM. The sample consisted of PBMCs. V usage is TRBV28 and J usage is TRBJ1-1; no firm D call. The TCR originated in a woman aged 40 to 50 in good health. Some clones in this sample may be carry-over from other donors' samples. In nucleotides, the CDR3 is TGTGCCAGCAGTTTATGGAACGATGAAGCTTTCTTT. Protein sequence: CASSLWNDEAFF.